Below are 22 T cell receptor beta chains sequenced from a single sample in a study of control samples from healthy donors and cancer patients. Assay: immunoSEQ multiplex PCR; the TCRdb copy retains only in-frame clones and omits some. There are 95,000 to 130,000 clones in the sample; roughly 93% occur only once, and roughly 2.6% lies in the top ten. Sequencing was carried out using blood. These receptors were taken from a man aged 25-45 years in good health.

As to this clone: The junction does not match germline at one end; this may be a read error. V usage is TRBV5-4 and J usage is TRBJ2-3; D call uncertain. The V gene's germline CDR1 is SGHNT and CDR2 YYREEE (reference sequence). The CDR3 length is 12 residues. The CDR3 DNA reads TGTGCCAGCAGCTTGGAAGCAGATGCGCAGTATTTT. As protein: CASSLEADAQYF.

CDR3 region: CATEADTQYF. The CDR3 coding sequence is TGTGCCACCGAAGCAGATACGCAGTATTTT. This chain joins TRBV24-1 and TRBJ2-3, with D unresolved. This CDR3 has 10 amino acids. V dropped 9 bases and J dropped 4 bases, with 4 bases sitting between them. Germline CDR1 reads KGHDR; CDR2 reads SFDVKD.

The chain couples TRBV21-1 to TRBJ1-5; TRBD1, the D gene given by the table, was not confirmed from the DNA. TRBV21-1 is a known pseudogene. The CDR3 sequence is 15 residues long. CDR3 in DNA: TGTGCCAGCAGCACCCACAGGGTTAGCAATCAGCCCCAGCATTTT. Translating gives CASSTHRVSNQPQHF.

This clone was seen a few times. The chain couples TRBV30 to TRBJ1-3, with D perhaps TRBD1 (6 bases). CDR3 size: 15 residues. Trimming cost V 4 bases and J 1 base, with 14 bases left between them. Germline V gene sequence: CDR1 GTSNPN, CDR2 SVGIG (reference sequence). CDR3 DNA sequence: TGTGCCTGGACCGGGGGGGCAGCTTCTGGAAACACCATATATTTT. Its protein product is CAWTGGAASGNTIYF. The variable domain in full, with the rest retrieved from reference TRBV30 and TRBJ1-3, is SQTIHQWPATLVQPVGSPLSLECTVEGTSNPNLYWYRQAAGRGLQLLFYSVGIGQISSEVPQNLSASRPQDRQFILSSKKLLLSDSGFYLCAWTGGAASGNTIYFGEGSWLTVV.

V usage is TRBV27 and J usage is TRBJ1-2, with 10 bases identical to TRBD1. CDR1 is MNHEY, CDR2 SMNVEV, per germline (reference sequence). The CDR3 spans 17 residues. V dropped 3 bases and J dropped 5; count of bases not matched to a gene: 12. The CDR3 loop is CASSLAMTGGPLYGYTF. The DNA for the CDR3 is TGTGCCAGCAGTTTGGCCATGACAGGGGGCCCTTTATATGGCTACACCTTC.

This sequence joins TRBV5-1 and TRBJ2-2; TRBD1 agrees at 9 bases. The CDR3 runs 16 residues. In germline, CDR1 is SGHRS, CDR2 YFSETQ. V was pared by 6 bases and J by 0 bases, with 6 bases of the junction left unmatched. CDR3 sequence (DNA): TGCGCCAGCACTCCCACAGGGGGCTCGAACACCGGGGAGCTGTTTTTT. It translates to CASTPTGGSNTGELFF.

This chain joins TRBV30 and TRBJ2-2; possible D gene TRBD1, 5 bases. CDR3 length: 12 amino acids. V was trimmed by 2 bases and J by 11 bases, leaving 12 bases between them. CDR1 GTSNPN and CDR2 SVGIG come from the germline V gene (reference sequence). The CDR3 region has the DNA TGTGCCTGGAGTTTCAGGGTCGGAGAGCTGTTTTTT. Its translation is CAWSFRVGELFF.

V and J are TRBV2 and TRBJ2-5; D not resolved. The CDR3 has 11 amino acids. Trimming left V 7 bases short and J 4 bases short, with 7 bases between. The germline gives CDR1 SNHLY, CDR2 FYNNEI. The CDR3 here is CASTPGETQYF. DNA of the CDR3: TGTGCCAGCACCCCCGGAGAGACCCAGTACTTC.

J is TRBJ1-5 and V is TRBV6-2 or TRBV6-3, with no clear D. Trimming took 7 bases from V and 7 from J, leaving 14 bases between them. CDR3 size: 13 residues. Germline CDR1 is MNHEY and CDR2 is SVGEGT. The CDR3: CASTPAPPQPQHF. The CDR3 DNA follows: TGTGCCAGCACCCCGGCCCCCCCCCAGCCCCAGCATTTT.

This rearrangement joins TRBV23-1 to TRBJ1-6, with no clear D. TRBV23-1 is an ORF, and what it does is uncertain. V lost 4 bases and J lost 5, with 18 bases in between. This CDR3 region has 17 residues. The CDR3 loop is CASSLSEWAKDNSPLHF. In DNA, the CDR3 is TGCGCCAGCAGTCTTTCGGAATGGGCAAAGGATAATTCACCCCTCCACTTT.

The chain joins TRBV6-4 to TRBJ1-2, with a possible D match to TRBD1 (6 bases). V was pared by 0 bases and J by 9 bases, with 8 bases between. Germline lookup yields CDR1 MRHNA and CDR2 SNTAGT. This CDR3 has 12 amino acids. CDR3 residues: CASSDSGGRYTF. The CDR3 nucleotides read TGTGCCAGCAGTGACTCGGGGGGGCGCTACACCTTC.

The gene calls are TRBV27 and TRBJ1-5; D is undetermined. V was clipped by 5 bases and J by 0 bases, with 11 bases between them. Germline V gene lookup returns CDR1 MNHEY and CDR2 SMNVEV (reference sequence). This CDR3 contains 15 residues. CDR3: CASSTYRDSNQPQHF. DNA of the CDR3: TGTGCCAGCAGTACCTACCGAGATAGCAATCAGCCCCAGCATTTT.

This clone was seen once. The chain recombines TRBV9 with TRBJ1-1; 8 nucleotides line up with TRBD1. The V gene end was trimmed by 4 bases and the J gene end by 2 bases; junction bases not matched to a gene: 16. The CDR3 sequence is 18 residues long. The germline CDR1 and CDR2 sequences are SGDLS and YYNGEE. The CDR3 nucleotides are TGTGCCAGCAGCTTTAAGTCAGGGGGCGACCGACTTAACACTGAAGCTTTCTTT. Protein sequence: CASSFKSGGDRLNTEAFF.

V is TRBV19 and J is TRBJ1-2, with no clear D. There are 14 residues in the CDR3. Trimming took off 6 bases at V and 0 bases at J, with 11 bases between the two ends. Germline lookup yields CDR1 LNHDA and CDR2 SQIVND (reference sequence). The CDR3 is CASSPRVANYGYTF. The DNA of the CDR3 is TGTGCCAGTAGCCCGAGGGTAGCTAACTATGGCTACACCTTC.

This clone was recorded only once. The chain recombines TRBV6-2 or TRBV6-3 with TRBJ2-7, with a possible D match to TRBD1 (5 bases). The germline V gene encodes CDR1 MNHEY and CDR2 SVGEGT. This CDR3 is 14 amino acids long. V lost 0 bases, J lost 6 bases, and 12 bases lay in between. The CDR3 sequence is CASSYSGRPGEQYF. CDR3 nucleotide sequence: TGTGCCAGCAGTTACTCGGGGCGGCCGGGCGAGCAGTACTTC.

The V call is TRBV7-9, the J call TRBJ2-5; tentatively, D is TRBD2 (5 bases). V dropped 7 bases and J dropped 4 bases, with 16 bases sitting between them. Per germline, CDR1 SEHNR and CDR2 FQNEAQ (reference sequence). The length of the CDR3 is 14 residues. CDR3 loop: CASNPTPAGETQYF. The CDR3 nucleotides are TGTGCCAGCAACCCTACTCCCGCGGGAGAGACCCAGTACTTC.

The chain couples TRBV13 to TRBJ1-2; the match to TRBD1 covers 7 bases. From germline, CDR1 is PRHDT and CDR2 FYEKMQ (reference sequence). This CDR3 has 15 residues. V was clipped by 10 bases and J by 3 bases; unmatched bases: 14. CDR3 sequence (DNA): TGTGCCATTCGACCAGCGGGCGACAGGGACTATGGCTACACCTTC. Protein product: CAIRPAGDRDYGYTF.

The chain's CDR3 is CATSPVVYTQYF. CDR3 in DNA: TGTGCCACAAGCCCGGTCGTATATACGCAGTATTTT. The rearrangement uses TRBV7-9 and TRBJ2-3; D unclear. This CDR3 comprises 12 residues. Trimming took 10 bases from V and 7 from J, leaving 15 bases between them. Germline CDR1 and CDR2: SEHNR and FQNEAQ (reference sequence).

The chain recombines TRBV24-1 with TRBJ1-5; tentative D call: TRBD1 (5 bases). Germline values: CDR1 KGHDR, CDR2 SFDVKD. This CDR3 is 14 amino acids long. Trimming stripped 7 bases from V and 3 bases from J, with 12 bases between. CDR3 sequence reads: CATSRQGSNQPQHF. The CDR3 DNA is TGTGCCACCAGCCGTCAGGGTTCCAATCAGCCCCAGCATTTT.

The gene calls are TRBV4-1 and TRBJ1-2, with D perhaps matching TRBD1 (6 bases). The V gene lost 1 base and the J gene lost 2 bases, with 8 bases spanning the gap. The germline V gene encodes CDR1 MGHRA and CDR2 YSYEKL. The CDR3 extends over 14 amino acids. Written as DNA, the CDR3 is TGCGCCAGCAGCCAAGTACAGGGAAACTATGGCTACACCTTC. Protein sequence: CASSQVQGNYGYTF.

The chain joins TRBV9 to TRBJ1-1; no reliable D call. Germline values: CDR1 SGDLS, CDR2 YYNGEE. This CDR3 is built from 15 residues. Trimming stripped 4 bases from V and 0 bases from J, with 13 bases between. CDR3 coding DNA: TGTGCCAGCAGCCGGAGGGAGATTATGAACACTGAAGCTTTCTTT. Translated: CASSRREIMNTEAFF.

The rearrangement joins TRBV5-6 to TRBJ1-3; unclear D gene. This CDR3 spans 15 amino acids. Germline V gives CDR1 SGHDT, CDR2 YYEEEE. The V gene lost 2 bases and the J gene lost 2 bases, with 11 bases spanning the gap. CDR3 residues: CASSFYRRPGNTIYF. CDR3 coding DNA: TGTGCCAGCAGCTTTTACCGTAGGCCTGGAAACACCATATATTTT.